The 3 T cell receptor beta chains below come from one sample, sequenced in a study of T-cell memory formation after mild COVID-19. TCRdb re-called the 5' RACE reads through MiXCR, storing one row per CDR3 protein. The sample has 350,000 to 500,000 distinct CDR3 sequences, 20% seen once. The sequencing input was PBMCs or a T cell subset sorted from them (not recorded which). These receptors were obtained from an adult woman who had mild COVID-19 (a few samples of this study predate the infection). Cell type and time point are not known.

The chain combines TRBV12-3 or TRBV12-4 with TRBJ1-1; D is uncertain. The CDR3 has 13 residues. Trimming took off 6 bases at V and 4 bases at J, with 12 bases between the two ends. The CDR3 nucleotides read TGTGCCAGCAGGCTAGGGCACGCCACTGAAGCTTTCTTT. The encoded protein is CASRLGHATEAFF.

This sequence joins TRBV4-1 and TRBJ2-7, with 10 bases aligning to TRBD1. Germline loops: CDR1 MGHRA, CDR2 YSYEKL. The CDR3 length is 15 residues. V trimming: 1 base; J trimming: 4 bases; junction bases outside the gene matches: 4. CDR3 nucleotides: TGCGCCAGCAGCCAAGGACAGGGGGCGTTGTACGAGCAGTACTTC. Encoded protein: CASSQGQGALYEQYF.

The DNA for the CDR3 is TGCGCCAGCAGCTTTTGGAGTCTAGCGGGAACCGGGGAGCTGTTTTTT. This translates into CASSFWSLAGTGELFF. The chain employs TRBV5-1 and TRBJ2-2, with 9 nucleotides matching TRBD2. The CDR3 covers 16 residues. Germline CDR1 SGHRS, CDR2 YFSETQ. J gave up 5 bases and V 2 bases, and 7 bases lay outside the gene matches.